One and the same sample provided the 13 T cell receptor beta chains below, sequenced in a study of blood T cell repertoires in COVID-19. Assay used: immunoSEQ multiplex PCR; TCRdb lists only in-frame clones, some missing. Of 37,000 or so clones listed, roughly 89% are singletons. Sequenced sample: peripheral blood. These receptors originate from a human donor in a cohort sampled during active COVID-19.

CDR3 bases: TGTGCCAGCAGCTTGGTCCTAGCGGATCTCAATGAGCAGTTCTTC. Translation: CASSLVLADLNEQFF. The gene calls are TRBV5-8 and TRBJ2-1, with 7 bases lining up with TRBD2. Germline V CDR1 and CDR2: SGHTS, YDEGEE. The CDR3 length is 15 residues. The V gene end was trimmed by 0 bases and the J gene end by 6 bases; junction bases not matched to a gene: 6. The full variable domain, in which reference TRBV5-8 and TRBJ2-1 provide the parts outside the CDR3, is EAGVTQSPTHLIKTRGQQATLRCSPISGHTSVYWYQQALGLGLQFLLWYDEGEERNRGNFPPRFSGRQFPNYSSELNVNALELEDSALYLCASSLVLADLNEQFFGPGTRLTVL.

The chain recombines TRBV19 with TRBJ2-7; 12 nucleotides agree with TRBD2. The CDR3 length is 16 residues. V was clipped by 5 bases and J by 2 bases; unmatched bases: 7. Germline CDR1 and CDR2: LNHDA and SQIVND (reference sequence). CDR3 sequence: CASSLRTSGTPYEQYF. The CDR3 nucleotides read TGTGCCAGTAGTCTCCGGACTAGCGGGACGCCCTACGAGCAGTACTTC.

The chain combines TRBV10-1 with TRBJ2-3, with 8 bases that match TRBD1. V lost 3 bases to trimming and J lost 2 bases; unmatched junction nucleotides: 4. CDR1 and CDR2 from the germline V gene are WNHNN and SYGVQD (reference sequence). This CDR3 is built from 15 residues. This CDR3 is CASSDRTGLTDTQYF. In nucleotides, the CDR3 is TGCGCCAGCAGTGACCGGACAGGGCTCACAGATACGCAGTATTTT.

The chain employs TRBV5-1 and TRBJ2-2; no clear D gene. Trimming stripped 0 bases from V and 0 bases from J, with 6 bases between. Per germline, CDR1 SGHRS and CDR2 YFSETQ. This CDR3 has 15 amino acids. The CDR3 here is CASSLDNPNTGELFF. The CDR3 bases are TGCGCCAGCAGCTTGGACAACCCGAACACCGGGGAGCTGTTTTTT.

V usage is TRBV30 and J usage is TRBJ1-4; the D gene is possibly TRBD1 (6 bases). CDR1 is GTSNPN, CDR2 SVGIG, per germline (reference sequence). Between the trimmed V and J ends, which lost 6 bases and 11 bases, there was a span of 19 bases. The CDR3 contains 13 residues. CDR3 in DNA: TGTGCCTGCCTTAGGGAGGGGGAGGGGAAACTGTTTTTT. The encoded protein is CACLREGEGKLFF.

This clone has a single count. V and J are TRBV12-3 or TRBV12-4 and TRBJ1-1, with D perhaps matching TRBD1 (5 bases). This CDR3 spans 13 amino acids. V lost 7 bases, J lost 1 base, and 10 bases lay in between. The CDR3 here is CASIVRGNTEAFF. In nucleotides, the CDR3 is TGTGCCAGCATAGTAAGGGGGAACACTGAAGCTTTCTTT.

This chain connects TRBV23-1 to TRBJ1-4, with 9 bases that match TRBD1. TRBV23-1 is treated as an ORF (open reading frame) with a function not yet certain. This CDR3 contains 16 residues. Trimming removed 5 bases from V and 3 bases from J; junction bases left unmatched: 7. CDR3 loop: CASSTGGLRSNEKLFF. The CDR3 DNA reads TGCGCCAGCAGTACAGGGGGCCTACGATCTAATGAAAAACTGTTTTTT.

This clone was recorded once. The CDR3 spells CASSQWEGTGGPYEQYF. The CDR3 nucleotides read TGTGCCAGCAGCCAATGGGAAGGGACAGGGGGCCCCTACGAGCAGTACTTC. This chain joins TRBV3-1 (or the pseudogene TRBV3-2) and TRBJ2-7; 12 bases fit TRBD1. Trimming at V came to 2 bases and at J to 2 bases, leaving 7 bases not matched to a gene. Germline CDR1 LGHDT, CDR2 YNNKEL (reference sequence). The CDR3 has 17 residues.

The rearrangement links TRBV6-6 to TRBJ1-2; 10 nucleotides line up with TRBD1. Per germline, CDR1 MNHNY and CDR2 SVGAGI (reference sequence). V lost 4 bases and J lost 3; bases outside the gene matches: 2. CDR3 length: 14 residues. For the CDR3, the DNA is TGTGCCAGCAGTTGGACAGGGGGTGACTATGGCTACACCTTC. Translating gives CASSWTGGDYGYTF.

The V call is TRBV10-2, the J call TRBJ2-4; 7 bases align to TRBD1. Germline CDR1 reads WSHSY; CDR2 reads SAAADI. This CDR3 comprises 14 residues. V trimming: 6 bases; J trimming: 8 bases; junction bases outside the gene matches: 10. CDR3 residues: CASSRTGDADIQYF. The CDR3 region has the DNA TGCGCCAGCAGCCGTACAGGGGATGCGGACATTCAGTACTTC.

The genes are TRBV5-1 and TRBJ2-5; possible D gene TRBD2, 6 bases. This CDR3 has 14 residues. CDR1 is SGHRS, CDR2 YFSETQ, per germline. With 4 bases removed from V and 4 bases from J, the gap between germline ends came to 14 bases. The CDR3 DNA reads as TGCGCCAGCAGCGGAGGGTCGGGCGGAGAGACCCAGTACTTC. As protein: CASSGGSGGETQYF.

The chain carries TRBV10-3 and TRBJ2-7, with TRBD1 matching over 8 bases. The ends lost 11 bases at V and 2 bases at J; junction bases unmatched: 8. The CDR3 has 13 residues. Germline CDR1 ENHRY, CDR2 SYGVKD. DNA for the CDR3: TGTGCCTCCGGACAGGGTCTTGCCTACGAGCAGTACTTC. Its protein product is CASGQGLAYEQYF.

This clone was recorded only once. V usage is TRBV7-2 and J usage is TRBJ1-1; D call uncertain. Deletions cut 2 bases from V and 6 bases from J, with 13 bases between. CDR1 is SGHTA and CDR2 is FQGNSA in the germline V gene. The CDR3 has 14 amino acids. In DNA, the CDR3 is TGTGCCAGCAGCTTATTAGTCGGGTCCCCTGAAGCTTTCTTT. Its protein product is CASSLLVGSPEAFF.